One and the same sample provided the 27 T cell receptor beta chains below, sequenced in a study of OX40 agonist ivuxolimab in advanced cancers. Some clones are missing from TCRdb's copy, which holds only in-frame ones; the method was immunoSEQ multiplex PCR. The sample has about 47,000 clones, under 90% seen once. Sequenced material: CD4+ or CD8+ T cells sorted from blood, taken in a trial of the OX40 agonist ivuxolimab. These receptors all stem from an adult with an advanced solid tumor such as melanoma, head and neck, liver or kidney cancer.

The chain couples TRBV30 to TRBJ1-2, with TRBD1 as a possible D gene (5 bases). The CDR3 extends over 14 amino acids. The germline gives CDR1 GTSNPN, CDR2 SVGIG (reference sequence). The ends were cut back, 0 bases at V and 6 bases at J, with 14 bases in the middle. For the CDR3, the DNA is TGTGCCTGGAGTGTACTTGGGGGGTTGAATGGCTACACCTTC. Its protein product is CAWSVLGGLNGYTF.

This clone occurred a few times. The V and J genes are TRBV28 and TRBJ2-7; D remains ambiguous. V was trimmed by 3 bases and J by 1 base, leaving 13 bases between them. Germline loops: CDR1 MDHEN, CDR2 SYDVKM. CDR3 size: 15 residues. The CDR3 DNA sequence: TGTGCCAGCAGTTTTTCGGGCTATGGGTCCTACGAGCAGTACTTC. Translated: CASSFSGYGSYEQYF.

V is TRBV29-1 and J is TRBJ2-2; weak D call: TRBD1 (5 bases). The V end lost 2 bases, the J end lost 5 bases, and 15 bases lay between the germline ends. Germline V gives CDR1 SQVTM, CDR2 ANQGSEA. The CDR3 is made up of 15 amino acids. CDR3 in DNA: TGCAGCGTTGAAAGGTTACAGGCCCCGACCGGGGAGCTGTTTTTT. This translates into CSVERLQAPTGELFF.

This clone was seen a handful of times. The chain's CDR3 is CASRLQEYNSPLHF. The CDR3 DNA follows: TGTGCCAGTAGATTACAGGAGTATAATTCACCCCTCCACTTT. The rearrangement uses TRBV19 and TRBJ1-6; the D gene is possibly TRBD1 (5 bases). This CDR3 is 14 amino acids long. Germline values: CDR1 LNHDA, CDR2 SQIVND (reference sequence). Between the trimmed V and J ends, which lost 6 bases and 4 bases, there was a span of 10 bases.

The rearrangement joins TRBV25-1 to TRBJ2-5; 12 nucleotides align to TRBD1. Trimming cost V 1 base and J 3 bases; bases outside gene matches: 3. The CDR3 covers 16 residues. Germline V gene data show CDR1 as MGHDK and CDR2 as SYGVNS. The CDR3 nucleotides are TGTGCCAGCAGTGAATGGGACAGGGGGCCGGAAGAGACCCAGTACTTC. Its protein product is CASSEWDRGPEETQYF.

The chain employs TRBV27 and TRBJ2-7; 7 bases align to TRBD1. The CDR3 has 16 residues. Unmatched junction bases numbered 11, after V lost 3 bases and J lost 3 bases. Looked up from germline, CDR1 is MNHEY and CDR2 is SMNVEV (reference sequence). In nucleotides, the CDR3 is TGTGCCAGCAGTTTGTCGACAGGGCTTTCATACTACGAGCAGTACTTC. It is translated as CASSLSTGLSYYEQYF.

The V and J genes are TRBV2 and TRBJ2-7; the D call may be TRBD1 or TRBD2 (5 bases each). There are 12 residues in the CDR3. The V end lost 7 bases, the J end lost 7 bases, and 14 bases lay between the germline ends. CDR1 and CDR2 (germline): SNHLY, FYNNEI. The CDR3 reads CASKEWGLEQYF. DNA of the CDR3: TGTGCCAGCAAGGAATGGGGGTTGGAGCAGTACTTC.

The chain joins TRBV6-4 to TRBJ2-1; the match to TRBD2 covers 8 bases. V lost 0 bases to trimming and J lost 8 bases; unmatched junction nucleotides: 6. The CDR3 extends over 15 amino acids. The germline CDR1 and CDR2 sequences are MRHNA and SNTAGT. CDR3 sequence reads: CASSDSAGGGDEQFF. DNA of the CDR3: TGTGCCAGCAGTGACTCGGCGGGGGGTGGGGATGAGCAGTTCTTC.

The chain recombines TRBV6-1 with TRBJ1-5; D uncertain. V lost 3 bases to trimming and J lost 9 bases, with 15 bases between them. From germline, CDR1 is MNHNS and CDR2 SASEGT. The CDR3 is 14 amino acids. Here the CDR3 reads CASSEGRMVRPQHF. The CDR3 region has the DNA TGTGCCAGCAGTGAGGGTCGGATGGTTCGGCCCCAGCATTTT.

This chain uses TRBV19 with TRBJ2-1, with unresolved D. This CDR3 spans 16 amino acids. Germline CDR1 and CDR2: LNHDA and SQIVND (reference sequence). V was shortened by 1 base and J by 6 bases, with 16 bases between the two germline ends. The CDR3 sequence is CASSIVLLTSPNEQFF. The CDR3 DNA is TGTGCCAGTAGTATAGTTCTCCTGACTTCCCCCAATGAGCAGTTCTTC.

V gene TRBV5-4 combines with J gene TRBJ2-1; D is unclear. V lost 0 bases, J lost 0 bases, and 10 bases lay in between. Germline-derived CDR1 and CDR2 are SGHNT and YYREEE (reference sequence). CDR3 length: 16 residues. Here the CDR3 reads CASSLESYVSYNEQFF. In nucleotides, the CDR3 is TGTGCCAGCAGCTTGGAATCTTATGTCTCCTACAATGAGCAGTTCTTC.

With regard to this clone: An end of the junction differs from the germline gene, which may be a read error. The V call is TRBV7-9, the J call TRBJ1-1; unclear D gene. This CDR3 contains 12 residues. Per the germline V gene, CDR1 is SEHNR and CDR2 is FQNEAQ (reference sequence). CDR3 loop: CASSLRGSLTNF. The CDR3 DNA reads TGTGCCAGCAGCTTAAGAGGTTCTCTGACGAATTTT.

The genes are TRBV27 and TRBJ2-7; D is undetermined. Germline-derived CDR1 and CDR2 are MNHEY and SMNVEV (reference sequence). With 3 bases removed from V and 4 bases from J, the gap between germline ends came to 16 bases. CDR3 length: 15 residues. The CDR3 loop is CASSLGKGTDYEQYF. The CDR3 nucleotides are TGTGCCAGCAGTTTGGGAAAGGGAACCGATTACGAGCAGTACTTC.

The genes are TRBV7-9 and TRBJ1-1; D possibly corresponds to TRBD1 (5 bases). The CDR3 loop spans 13 amino acids. CDR1 and CDR2 (germline): SEHNR, FQNEAQ (reference sequence). Trimming took off 3 bases at V and 3 bases at J, with 8 bases between the two ends. In DNA form, the CDR3 reads TGTGCCAGCAGCTTGGGGGAGGACACTGAAGCTTTCTTT. This codes for CASSLGEDTEAFF.

This clone was picked up one time. This chain joins TRBV6-5 and TRBJ2-2; D unclear. CDR1 is MNHEY, CDR2 SVGAGI, per germline. The CDR3 covers 14 residues. V dropped 5 bases and J dropped 8 bases, with 15 bases sitting between them. This CDR3 is CASSEEPGKGELFF. The CDR3 bases are TGTGCCAGCAGTGAAGAACCTGGGAAGGGGGAGCTGTTTTTT.

With respect to this clone: The sample contains more than one DNA sequence encoding this CDR3. V gene TRBV7-9 combines with J gene TRBJ1-2, with a weak D call TRBD1 (6 bases). V lost 5 bases to trimming and J lost 6 bases, with 13 bases between them. This CDR3 region has 13 residues. Per the germline V gene, CDR1 is SEHNR and CDR2 is FQNEAQ (reference sequence). The CDR3 sequence is CASSEGGTDGYTF. CDR3 bases: TGTGCCAGCAGCGAGGGGGGGACGGATGGCTACACCTTC.

DNA for the CDR3: TGTGCCAGCAGCCTTCAGGGGGCTGGTAACTATGGCTACACCTTC. Translating gives CASSLQGAGNYGYTF. V is TRBV9 and J is TRBJ1-2, with 8 positions matching TRBD1. Germline CDR1 reads SGDLS; CDR2 reads YYNGEE. The CDR3 extends over 15 amino acids. The ends lost 4 bases at V and 1 base at J; junction bases unmatched: 6.

In its sample, this clone was seen a few times. CDR3 residues: CASSERTVTNSPLHF. CDR3 DNA sequence: TGTGCCAGCAGTGAGCGTACAGTTACGAATTCACCCCTCCACTTT. J is TRBJ1-6 and V is TRBV2; no definite D call. Per germline, CDR1 SNHLY and CDR2 FYNNEI. The germline V and J ends were trimmed by 3 bases and 7 bases, with 13 bases remaining between them. This CDR3 is built from 15 residues.

This sequence joins TRBV6-1 and TRBJ2-5; possible D gene TRBD1, 6 bases. V was trimmed by 6 bases and J by 0 bases, leaving 8 bases between them. There are 13 residues in the CDR3. From germline, CDR1 is MNHNS and CDR2 SASEGT. CDR3: CASSRDNQETQYF. CDR3 nucleotide sequence: TGTGCCAGCAGCCGGGACAACCAAGAGACCCAGTACTTC.

Turning to this clone: Other DNA sequences from this sample encode an identical CDR3 as well. This chain links TRBV19 with TRBJ2-1; no clear D gene. The CDR3 contains 14 residues. V was cut by 3 bases and J by 0 bases, with 6 bases left in between. Germline assignment: CDR1 LNHDA and CDR2 SQIVND (reference sequence). For the CDR3, the DNA is TGTGCCAGTAGTATCCACAGCTCCTACAATGAGCAGTTCTTC. Translated, it gives CASSIHSSYNEQFF.

This clone appeared a single time. The V and J genes are TRBV7-2 and TRBJ2-7; maybe TRBD1 (5 bases). V shed 5 bases and J shed 4 bases, with 9 bases lying between them. CDR1 SGHTA and CDR2 FQGNSA come from the germline V gene. CDR3 length equals 12 residues. CDR3 residues: CASSPRGYEQYF. The CDR3 region has the DNA TGTGCCAGCAGCCCTAGGGGTTACGAGCAGTACTTC. Based on the CDR3 plus reference TRBV7-2 and TRBJ2-7, the full variable domain is GAGVSQSPSNKVTEKGKDVELRCDPISGHTALYWYRQSLGQGLEFLIYFQGNSAPDKSGLPSDRFSAERTGGSVSTLTIQRTQQEDSAVYLCASSPRGYEQYFGPGTRLTVT.

This clone was detected once. The chain uses TRBV28 and TRBJ1-1; 7 bases are shared with TRBD1. With 5 bases clipped from V and 2 bases from J, the junction kept 5 bases outside the gene matches. Germline-derived CDR1 and CDR2 are MDHEN and SYDVKM. This CDR3 comprises 14 residues. Here the CDR3 reads CASSAGTANTEAFF. In nucleotides, the CDR3 is TGTGCCAGCAGTGCCGGGACAGCTAACACTGAAGCTTTCTTT.

V and J are TRBV7-9 and TRBJ1-5; D is ambiguous. The CDR3 has 15 residues. Germline V gene data show CDR1 as SEHNR and CDR2 as FQNEAQ (reference sequence). Trimming took 6 bases from V and 0 from J, leaving 12 bases between them. CDR3 loop: CASSSGIYSNQPQHF. The CDR3 region has the DNA TGTGCCAGCAGTTCCGGAATTTATAGCAATCAGCCCCAGCATTTT.

The rearrangement links TRBV6-4 to TRBJ2-3; 7 bases map to TRBD2. This CDR3 spans 16 amino acids. After removal of 8 bases from V and 4 bases from J, the junction contained 15 bases not matched to a gene. CDR1 and CDR2 from the germline V gene are MRHNA and SNTAGT. CDR3 sequence (DNA): TGTGCCAGCCTAGAGGTGCTAGCGGCCTCTCCAGATACGCAGTATTTT. Protein: CASLEVLAASPDTQYF.

This chain connects TRBV18 to TRBJ2-3; 7 nucleotides agree with TRBD2. Germline CDR1 reads KGHSH; CDR2 reads LQKENI. The length of the CDR3 is 15 residues. With V trimmed by 2 bases and J by 3 bases, 5 bases remained unmatched. The CDR3 nucleotides read TGTGCCAGCTCACCAGAGGGAGGGGAGACAGATACGCAGTATTTT. This translates into CASSPEGGETDTQYF.

Here the CDR3 DNA reads TGTGCCAGTAGTTCCCTACTAGGGGGGCTAGCGGCGGAGACCCAGTACTTC. Translation gives CASSSLLGGLAAETQYF. This chain joins TRBV19 and TRBJ2-5; D possibly corresponds to TRBD2 (7 bases). This CDR3 has 17 residues. With 5 bases removed from V and 5 bases from J, the gap between germline ends came to 24 bases. CDR1 and CDR2 (germline): LNHDA, SQIVND (reference sequence).

The genes are TRBV28 and TRBJ2-2; D unresolved. Between the trimmed V and J ends, which lost 3 bases and 6 bases, there was a span of 11 bases. The V gene's germline CDR1 is MDHEN and CDR2 SYDVKM. The CDR3 length is 14 residues. This chain's CDR3 is CASSFDLGAGELFF. CDR3 bases: TGTGCCAGCAGTTTCGACCTAGGAGCCGGGGAGCTGTTTTTT.